The present T cell receptor beta chain was sequenced within a study of T cell clones after liver transplantation. Profiled with immunoSEQ multiplex PCR; TCRdb holds only in-frame clones, not every one. This table has roughly 80,000 clones, 83% appearing once. Trimming left V 5 bases short and J 9 bases short, with 13 bases between. CDR3 length: 12 residues. Looked up from germline, CDR1 is SGHTA and CDR2 is FQGNSA. The J gene is TRBJ2-5, the V gene TRBV7-2; no reliable D call. The receptor was derived from a human patient who received a liver transplant. The graft donor may have contributed some T cells. Sequencing was performed on CD4+ T cells from blood, taken at the 22-month timepoint. The CDR3 coding sequence is TGTGCCAGCAGCGTCCAAGCCGGTCCCCAGTACTTC. Amino acids: CASSVQAGPQYF.